The clone carrying this TCR beta chain was detected only a few times. Antigen specificity is unknown. PCR used 60 Vbeta primers and 13 Jbeta primers. Sequenced by immunoSEQ multiplex PCR; TCRdb stores in-frame clones only, minus some. The sample shows 82,000 or so clones, over 9.5% of them seen only once. This specimen comes from a study of cytomegalovirus exposure and HLA in healthy donors. Study-wide results and limits: Reported findings show TCR beta sequences accurately forecast HLA-A and HLA-B alleles in most subjects. Three CMV-associated chains proved CMV antigen-specific in vitro. In an earlier analysis, most TCR beta V segments were productive about 87% or about 30% of the time. With further analysis later on, most CMV-associated TCR beta chains appeared HLA-restricted.

In germline, CDR1 is LNHDA, CDR2 SQIVND (reference sequence). The CDR3 sequence is 15 residues long. Losses at the gene ends were 5 bases for V and 2 bases for J; bases not matched to a gene: 8. The sequence came from a man aged 55 to 70 in good health and CMV-seropositive. The sample was PBMCs. The J gene is TRBJ1-2, the V gene TRBV19, with TRBD1 matching over 7 bases. The CDR3 nucleotides read TGTGCCAGTAGTGGGGACAGCGATGGGAACTATGGCTACACCTTC. Translation gives CASSGDSDGNYGYTF.